This paragraph covers one T cell receptor beta chain sequence. Its antigen remains unknown. Germline is not matched at one junction end, which may reflect a read error. Together with a sample-barcoded 5' primer, a J-beta primer mix was included in a second PCR lasting roughly 6 to 12 cycles. TCRdb re-called the 5' RACE reads with MiXCR, one entry per CDR3 protein. This table holds about 930,000 distinct CDR3 sequences, about 29% found once. The CDR3 loop spans 14 amino acids. Per the germline V gene, CDR1 is KGHSH and CDR2 is LQKENI. The extraction recovered at least 5.5 micrograms of total RNA per sample. The entry originates in a study of blood T cells in healthy people across ages. Regarding the study as a whole: Researchers report that TCR beta diversity correlated strongly with naive T cell percentage.

The sample was also linked to a second study, of T cells of mothers and their children. That work contributes: Donors comprised three healthy Caucasian mothers plus their six children.

Input material: blood. The origin of this receptor is a woman in her thirties or forties in good health. V and J are TRBV18 and TRBJ2-3, with TRBD1 matching over 7 bases. In DNA, the CDR3 is TGTGCCAGCTCACCAATGGGGCGGACAGGTACGCAGTATTTT. Protein sequence: CASSPMGRTGTQYF.